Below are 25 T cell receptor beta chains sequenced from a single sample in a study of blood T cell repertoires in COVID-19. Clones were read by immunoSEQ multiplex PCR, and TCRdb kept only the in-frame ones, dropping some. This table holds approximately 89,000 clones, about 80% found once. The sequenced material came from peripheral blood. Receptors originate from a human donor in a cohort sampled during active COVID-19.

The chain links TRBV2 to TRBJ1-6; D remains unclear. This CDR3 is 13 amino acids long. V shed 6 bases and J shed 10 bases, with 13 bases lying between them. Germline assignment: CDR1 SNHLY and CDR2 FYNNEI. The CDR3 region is CASRVARESPLHF. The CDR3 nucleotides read TGTGCCAGCAGGGTTGCGAGGGAATCACCCCTCCACTTT.

CDR3 region: CASRGTGGNEQFF. The CDR3 DNA is TGTGCCAGCAGGGGGACTGGGGGTAATGAGCAGTTCTTC. The rearrangement uses TRBV12-3 or TRBV12-4 and TRBJ2-1, with D possibly matching TRBD2 (6 bases). CDR3 size: 13 residues. The V gene lost 6 bases and the J gene lost 7 bases, with 13 bases spanning the gap.

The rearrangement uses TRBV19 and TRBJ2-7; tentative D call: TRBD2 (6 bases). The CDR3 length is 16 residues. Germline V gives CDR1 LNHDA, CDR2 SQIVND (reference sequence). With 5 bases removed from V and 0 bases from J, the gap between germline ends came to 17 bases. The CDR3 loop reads CASSLTGGGSSYEQYF. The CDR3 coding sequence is TGTGCCAGTAGTCTAACCGGTGGGGGGAGCTCCTACGAGCAGTACTTC. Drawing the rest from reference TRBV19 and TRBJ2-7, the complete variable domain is DGGITQSPKYLFRKEGQNVTLSCEQNLNHDAMYWYRQDPGQGLRLIYYSQIVNDFQKGDIAEGYSVSREKKESFPLTVTSAQKNPTAFYLCASSLTGGGSSYEQYFGPGTRLTVT.

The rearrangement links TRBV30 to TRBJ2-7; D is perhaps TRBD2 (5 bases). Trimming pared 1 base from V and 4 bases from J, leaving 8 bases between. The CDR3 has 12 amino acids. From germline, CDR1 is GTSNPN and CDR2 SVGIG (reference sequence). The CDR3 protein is CAWSGEGYEQYF. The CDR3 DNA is TGTGCCTGGAGTGGAGAGGGTTACGAGCAGTACTTC.

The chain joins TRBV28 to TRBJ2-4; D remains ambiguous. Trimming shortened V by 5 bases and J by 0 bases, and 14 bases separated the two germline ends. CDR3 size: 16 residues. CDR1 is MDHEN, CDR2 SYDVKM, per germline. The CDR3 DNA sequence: TGTGCCAGCAGTCTTGACATACGTCTAGCCAAAAACATTCAGTACTTC. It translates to CASSLDIRLAKNIQYF.

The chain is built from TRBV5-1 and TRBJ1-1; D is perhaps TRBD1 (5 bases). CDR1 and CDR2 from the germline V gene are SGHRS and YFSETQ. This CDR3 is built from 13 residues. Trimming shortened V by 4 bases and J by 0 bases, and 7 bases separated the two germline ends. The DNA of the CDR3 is TGCGCCAGCAGCGGGGGGGTGAACACTGAAGCTTTCTTT. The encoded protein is CASSGGVNTEAFF.

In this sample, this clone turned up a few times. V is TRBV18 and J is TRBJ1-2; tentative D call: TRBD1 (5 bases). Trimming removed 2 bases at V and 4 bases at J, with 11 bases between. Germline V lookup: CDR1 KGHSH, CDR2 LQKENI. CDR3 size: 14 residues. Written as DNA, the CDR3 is TGTGCCAGCTCACCAATAAGGGGCCCCTATGGCTACACCTTC. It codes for CASSPIRGPYGYTF.

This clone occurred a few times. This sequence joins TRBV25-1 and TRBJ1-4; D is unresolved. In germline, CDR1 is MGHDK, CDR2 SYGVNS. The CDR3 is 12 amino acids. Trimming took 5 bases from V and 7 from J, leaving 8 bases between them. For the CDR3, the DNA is TGTGCCAGCAGTCAGACTTCTGAAAAACTGTTTTTT. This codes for CASSQTSEKLFF. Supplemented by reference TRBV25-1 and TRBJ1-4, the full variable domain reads EADIYQTPRYLVIGTGKKITLECSQTMGHDKMYWYQQDPGMELHLIHYSYGVNSTEKGDLSSESTVSRIRTEHFPLTLESARPSHTSQYLCASSQTSEKLFFGSGTQLSVL.

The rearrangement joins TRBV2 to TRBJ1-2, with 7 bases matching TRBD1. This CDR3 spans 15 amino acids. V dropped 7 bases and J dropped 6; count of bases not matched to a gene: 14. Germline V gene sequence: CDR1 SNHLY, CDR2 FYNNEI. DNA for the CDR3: TGTGCCAGCACTCAATTACAGGGGACCTCTGATGGCTACACCTTC. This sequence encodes CASTQLQGTSDGYTF.

For the CDR3, the DNA is TGTGCCAGCAGCCAAGGACAGGGACTTAACTATGGCTACACCTTC. Protein sequence: CASSQGQGLNYGYTF. The chain combines TRBV3-1 (or the pseudogene TRBV3-2) with TRBJ1-2; 7 bases agree with TRBD1. Germline CDR1 LGHDT, CDR2 YNNKEL (reference sequence). Trimming cost V 1 base and J 1 base; bases outside gene matches: 3. CDR3 length equals 15 residues.

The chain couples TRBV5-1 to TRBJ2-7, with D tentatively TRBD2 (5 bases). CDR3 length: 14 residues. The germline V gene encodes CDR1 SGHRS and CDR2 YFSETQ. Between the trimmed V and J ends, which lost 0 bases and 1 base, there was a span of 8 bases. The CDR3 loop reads CASSLDSASYEQYF. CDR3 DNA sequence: TGCGCCAGCAGCTTGGATAGCGCGTCCTACGAGCAGTACTTC. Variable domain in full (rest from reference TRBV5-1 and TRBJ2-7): KAGVTQTPRYLIKTRGQQVTLSCSPISGHRSVSWYQQTPGQGLQFLFEYFSETQRNKGNFPGRFSGRQFSNSRSEMNVSTLELGDSALYLCASSLDSASYEQYFGPGTRLTVT.

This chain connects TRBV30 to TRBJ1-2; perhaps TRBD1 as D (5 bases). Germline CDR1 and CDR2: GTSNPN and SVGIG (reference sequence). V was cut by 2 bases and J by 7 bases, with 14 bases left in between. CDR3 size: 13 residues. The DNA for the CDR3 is TGTGCCTGGAGTAATTCCCGTCAGGGTGGCTACACCTTC. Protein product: CAWSNSRQGGYTF. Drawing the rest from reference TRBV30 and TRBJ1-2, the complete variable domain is SQTIHQWPATLVQPVGSPLSLECTVEGTSNPNLYWYRQAAGRGLQLLFYSVGIGQISSEVPQNLSASRPQDRQFILSSKKLLLSDSGFYLCAWSNSRQGGYTFGSGTRLTVV.

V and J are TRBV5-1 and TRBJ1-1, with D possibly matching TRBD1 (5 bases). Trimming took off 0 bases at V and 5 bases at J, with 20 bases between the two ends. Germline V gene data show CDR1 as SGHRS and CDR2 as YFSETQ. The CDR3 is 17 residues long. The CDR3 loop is CASSLEGPGAGGTEAFF. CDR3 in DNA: TGCGCCAGCAGCTTGGAGGGACCAGGAGCGGGGGGAACTGAAGCTTTCTTT.

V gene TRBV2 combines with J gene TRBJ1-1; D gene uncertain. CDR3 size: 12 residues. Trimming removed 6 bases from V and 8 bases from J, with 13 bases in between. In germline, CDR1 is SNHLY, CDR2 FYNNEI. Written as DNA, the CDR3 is TGTGCCAGCAGGTGGCGGATCGAGGAAGCTTTCTTT. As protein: CASRWRIEEAFF.

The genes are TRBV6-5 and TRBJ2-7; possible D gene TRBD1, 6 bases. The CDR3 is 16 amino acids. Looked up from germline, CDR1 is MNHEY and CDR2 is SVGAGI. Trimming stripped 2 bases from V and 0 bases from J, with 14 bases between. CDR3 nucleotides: TGTGCCAGCAGTTACAATCCGGGACACCCCTCCTACGAGCAGTACTTC. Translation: CASSYNPGHPSYEQYF.

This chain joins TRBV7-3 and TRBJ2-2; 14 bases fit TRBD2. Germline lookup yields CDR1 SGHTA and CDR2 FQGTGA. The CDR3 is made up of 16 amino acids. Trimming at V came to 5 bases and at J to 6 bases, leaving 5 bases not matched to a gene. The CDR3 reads CASSPGLAGGSGELFF. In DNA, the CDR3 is TGTGCCAGCAGCCCCGGACTAGCGGGAGGTTCCGGGGAGCTGTTTTTT.

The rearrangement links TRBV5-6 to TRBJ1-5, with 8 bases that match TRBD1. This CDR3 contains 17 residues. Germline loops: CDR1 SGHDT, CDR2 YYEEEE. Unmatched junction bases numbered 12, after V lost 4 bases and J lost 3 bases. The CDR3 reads CASSITPTGAINQPQHF. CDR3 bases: TGTGCCAGCAGCATCACCCCGACAGGGGCGATCAATCAGCCCCAGCATTTT.

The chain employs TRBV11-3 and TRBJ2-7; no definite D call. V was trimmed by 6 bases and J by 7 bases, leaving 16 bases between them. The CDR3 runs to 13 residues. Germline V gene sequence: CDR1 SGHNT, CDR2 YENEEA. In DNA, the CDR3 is TGTGCCAGCAGAATTGGAGAAAGCTTGGAGCAGTACTTC. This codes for CASRIGESLEQYF.

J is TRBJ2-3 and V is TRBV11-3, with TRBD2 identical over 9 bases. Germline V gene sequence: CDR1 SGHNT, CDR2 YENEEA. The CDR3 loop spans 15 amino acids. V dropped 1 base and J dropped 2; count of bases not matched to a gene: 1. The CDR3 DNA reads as TGTGCCAGCAGCTTAGTAGCGGGGGCCACAGATACGCAGTATTTT. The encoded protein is CASSLVAGATDTQYF.

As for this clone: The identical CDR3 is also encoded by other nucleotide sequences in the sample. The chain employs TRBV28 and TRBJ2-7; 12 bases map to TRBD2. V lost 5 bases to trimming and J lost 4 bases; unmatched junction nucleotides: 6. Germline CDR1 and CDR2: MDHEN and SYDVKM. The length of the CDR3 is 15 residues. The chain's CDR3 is CASSPGLAGRYEQYF. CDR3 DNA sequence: TGTGCCAGCAGTCCCGGACTAGCGGGGCGGTACGAGCAGTACTTC.

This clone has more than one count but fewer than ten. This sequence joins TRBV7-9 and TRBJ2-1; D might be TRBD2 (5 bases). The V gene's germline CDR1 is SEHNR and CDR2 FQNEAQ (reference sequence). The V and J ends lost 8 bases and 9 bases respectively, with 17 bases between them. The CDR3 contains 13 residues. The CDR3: CASGRAAEGEQFF. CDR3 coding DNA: TGTGCCAGCGGACGGGCGGCCGAGGGTGAGCAGTTCTTC.

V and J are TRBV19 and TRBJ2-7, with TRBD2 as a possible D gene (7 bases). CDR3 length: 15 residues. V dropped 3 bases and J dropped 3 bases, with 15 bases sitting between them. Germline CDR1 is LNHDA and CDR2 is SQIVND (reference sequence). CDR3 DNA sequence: TGTGCCAGTAGTATCGGGGGGCAGGGGATCTACGAGCAGTACTTC. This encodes CASSIGGQGIYEQYF.

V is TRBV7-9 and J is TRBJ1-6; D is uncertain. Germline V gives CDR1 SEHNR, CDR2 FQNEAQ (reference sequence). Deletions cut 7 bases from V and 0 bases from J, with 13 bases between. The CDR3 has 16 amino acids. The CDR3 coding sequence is TGTGCCAGCACCCCAGCGGGAAGCTCCTATAATTCACCCCTCCACTTT. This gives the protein CASTPAGSSYNSPLHF.

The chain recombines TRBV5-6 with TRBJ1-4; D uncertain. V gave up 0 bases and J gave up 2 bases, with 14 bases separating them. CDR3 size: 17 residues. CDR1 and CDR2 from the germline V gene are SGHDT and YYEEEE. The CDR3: CASSLEPRDDTNEKLFF. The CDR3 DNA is TGTGCCAGCAGCTTGGAACCCCGAGATGATACTAATGAAAAACTGTTTTTT. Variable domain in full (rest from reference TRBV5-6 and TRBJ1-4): DAGVTQSPTHLIKTRGQQVTLRCSPKSGHDTVSWYQQALGQGPQFIFQYYEEEERQRGNFPDRFSGHQFPNYSSELNVNALLLGDSALYLCASSLEPRDDTNEKLFFGSGTQLSVL.

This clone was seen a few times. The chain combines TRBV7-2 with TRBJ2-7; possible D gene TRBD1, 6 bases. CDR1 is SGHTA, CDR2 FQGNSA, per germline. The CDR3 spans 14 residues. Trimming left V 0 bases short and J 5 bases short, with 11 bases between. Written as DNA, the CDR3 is TGTGCCAGCAGCTTAGCTCAGGGGCGGCACGAGCAGTACTTC. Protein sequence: CASSLAQGRHEQYF.